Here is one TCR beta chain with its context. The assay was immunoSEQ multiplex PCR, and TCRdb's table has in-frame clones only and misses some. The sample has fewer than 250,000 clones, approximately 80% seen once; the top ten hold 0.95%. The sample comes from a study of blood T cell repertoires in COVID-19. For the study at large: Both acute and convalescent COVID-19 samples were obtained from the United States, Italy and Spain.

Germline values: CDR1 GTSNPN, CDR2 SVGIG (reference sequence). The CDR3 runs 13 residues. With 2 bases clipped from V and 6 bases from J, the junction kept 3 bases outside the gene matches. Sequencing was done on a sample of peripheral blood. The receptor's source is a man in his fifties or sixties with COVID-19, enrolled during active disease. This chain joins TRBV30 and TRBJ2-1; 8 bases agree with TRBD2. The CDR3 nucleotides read TGTGCCTGGAGTCTCGGGAGGGCCAATGAGCAGTTCTTC. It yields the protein CAWSLGRANEQFF.